This is a list of T cell receptor beta chains from one sample in a study of vaccination and CD4 T cells after COVID-19. MiXCR was run by TCRdb on the PCR reads, yielding one entry per CDR3 protein. The sample holds about 13,000 distinct CDR3 sequences, just under 35% seen once. No antigen is known for these receptors. The sample taken for sequencing was CD4+ T cells from blood, cultured in vitro. These TCRs come from a human donor who had recovered from COVID-19. CDR3s include the opening cysteine and the closing phenylalanine or tryptophan. A D gene is named only where the DNA matches it firmly. Size is omitted from some rows. Given values are once, few, many or a class for expanded clones.

size	V	D	J	DNA	CDR3
few	TRBV28	NA	TRBJ2-2	TGTGCCAGCAGTCCTGGGGGGGCCACGAACACCGGGGAGCTGTTTTTT	CASSPGGATNTGELFF
once	TRBV7-8	TRBD1	TRBJ2-7	TGTGCCAGCAGCTTCTGGGACAGGGGGAGTTACGAGCAGTACTTC	CASSFWDRGSYEQYF
NA	TRBV7-6	NA	TRBJ2-7	TGTGCCAGCAGCTTGGCTAGCAGCGAGCAGTACTTC	CASSLASSEQYF
NA	TRBV2	NA	TRBJ2-1	TGTGCCAGCAGGTACTGGGGCCGCGCCAATGAGCAGTTCTTC	CASRYWGRANEQFF
medium-sized	TRBV20-1	NA	TRBJ2-2	TGCAGTGCTAGAGAAGCGGGCGGGGCAAACACCGGGGAGCTGTTTTTT	CSAREAGGANTGELFF
NA	TRBV7-6	TRBD2	TRBJ2-3	TGTGCCAGCAGCTTAGGCGGGAGGGATGATACGCAGTATTTT	CASSLGGRDDTQYF
NA	TRBV30	NA	TRBJ1-2	TGTGCCTGGAGCCAAAGTTGGCAGGGGGGCTACACCTTC	CAWSQSWQGGYTF
NA	TRBV6-1	TRBD1	TRBJ1-2	TGTGCCAGCAGGGGGACAGGCTATGGCTACACCTTC	CASRGTGYGYTF
once	TRBV5-1	TRBD2	TRBJ2-2	TGCGCCAGCAATTCCGGGACTAGCAGGAACACCGGGGAGCTGTTTTTT	CASNSGTSRNTGELFF
NA	TRBV25-1	TRBD2	TRBJ2-3	TGTGCCAGCAGTGACCCCACCGGTGGCGGGAGGGCCCCAGATACGCAGTATTTT	CASSDPTGGGRAPDTQYF
NA	TRBV3-1	NA	TRBJ2-5	TGTGCCAGCAGCCATTTCACCGTCGCAGGCCAAGAGACCCAGTACTTC	CASSHFTVAGQETQYF
NA	TRBV28	TRBD1	TRBJ1-4	TGTGCCATAGCGACAGGGGGCTTCGGTAATGAAAAACTGTTTTTT	CAIATGGFGNEKLFF
few	TRBV15	TRBD2	TRBJ2-2	TGTGCCACCAGCAGAGGCGGGAGGGCCCCCGGGGAGCTGTTTTTT	CATSRGGRAPGELFF
NA	TRBV7-2	NA	TRBJ2-3	TGTGCCAGCAGCTTTAAGAGGTTCTCAGATACGCAGTATTTT	CASSFKRFSDTQYF
NA	TRBV25-1	NA	TRBJ2-7	TGTGCCAGCAGTGATATAATAGACGGCGCCTACGAGCAGTACTTC	CASSDIIDGAYEQYF
NA	TRBV5-1	NA	TRBJ2-2	TGCGCCAGCAGCTTTTCTAGCAGGAACACCGGGGAGCTGTTTTTT	CASSFSSRNTGELFF
NA	TRBV7-3	NA	TRBJ2-1	TGTGCCAGCAGCTTAACCGTGGACTTCCCCTACAATGAGCAGTTCTTC	CASSLTVDFPYNEQFF